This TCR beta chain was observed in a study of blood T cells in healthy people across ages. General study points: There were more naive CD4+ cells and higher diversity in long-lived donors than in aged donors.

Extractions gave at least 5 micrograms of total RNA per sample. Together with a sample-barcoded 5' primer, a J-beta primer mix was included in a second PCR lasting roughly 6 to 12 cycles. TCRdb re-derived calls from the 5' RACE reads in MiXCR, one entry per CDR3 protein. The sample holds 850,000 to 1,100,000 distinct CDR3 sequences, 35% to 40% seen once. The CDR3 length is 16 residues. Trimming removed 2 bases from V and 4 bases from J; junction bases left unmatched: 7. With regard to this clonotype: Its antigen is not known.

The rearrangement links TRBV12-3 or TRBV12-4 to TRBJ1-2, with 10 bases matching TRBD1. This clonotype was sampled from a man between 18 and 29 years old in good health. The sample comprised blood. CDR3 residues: CASSLTPTGGSYGYTF. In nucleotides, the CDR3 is TGTGCCAGCAGTTTAACGCCGACAGGGGGCTCCTATGGCTACACCTTC.